The present TCR beta chain was sequenced within a study of blood T cell repertoires in COVID-19. About the research overall: The United States, Italy and Spain provided the acute and convalescent COVID-19 samples.

Authors' analysis steps: It was from reference gene primer amplification that nucleated cell counts were estimated. Method: immunoSEQ multiplex PCR; TCRdb's copy keeps in-frame clones and lacks some. The V and J calls and clone size were taken over from that table, and D and trimming were inferred from the DNA. This sample yields 250,000 to 300,000 clones, of which over 65% are seen a single time; 3.5% to 5.5% belongs to the top ten. The source is a man aged 55 to 69 who had recovered from COVID-19. Specimen: peripheral blood.

The CDR3 DNA sequence: TGTGCCAGCAGCCAATGGGACTTCGCCTACGAGCAGTACTTC. This encodes CASSQWDFAYEQYF. This chain joins TRBV3-1 (or the pseudogene TRBV3-2) and TRBJ2-7; maybe TRBD2 (6 bases). Per the germline V gene, CDR1 is LGHDT and CDR2 is YNNKEL (reference sequence). This CDR3 is built from 14 residues. The V and J ends lost 2 bases and 2 bases respectively, with 10 bases between them.